One TCR beta chain is described in this entry. Its matching antigen is unknown. The data are from a study of shared clonotypes between healthy human individuals. Study at large: Each donor's CD4 naive and CD4 memory cells filled three plates apiece, CD8 naive two, and CD8 memory one.

Findings and limits, study-wide: Memory subsets had estimated richness that was generally smaller than that of naive subsets. Some naive CD4 clonotypes, roughly 4.5%, turned up in common across several donors.

Terminally differentiated effector memory CD45RA+ cells were left out of the naive CD8 fraction, which was CD45RO-negative and positively selected for CCR7. Deep was the level at which the assay was run. The repertoire was sequenced with immunoSEQ multiplex PCR; TCRdb's copy has only in-frame clones and lacks some. The data hold approximately 1.9 million clones, with roughly 95% observed a single time. Sequencing input: naive CD8+ T cells from PBMCs. The TCR was taken from a man younger than 35 in good health. Some clones in this sample may be carry-over from other donors' samples.

The CDR3 loop is CASGLYGLHANEQFF. As DNA, the CDR3 is TGTGCTAGTGGTTTGTACGGGCTACATGCAAATGAGCAGTTCTTC. The J gene is TRBJ2-1, the V gene TRBV12-5; D remains ambiguous. In germline, CDR1 is LGHNT, CDR2 FRNRAP. Trimming took off 2 bases at V and 7 bases at J, with 15 bases between the two ends. CDR3 length: 15 residues.